This TCR beta chain was recovered during a study of control samples from healthy donors and cancer patients. Germline assignment: CDR1 SEHNR and CDR2 FQNEAQ (reference sequence). Trimming pared 0 bases from V and 3 bases from J, leaving 15 bases between. This CDR3 contains 17 residues. Data came from immunoSEQ multiplex PCR; TCRdb stores just in-frame clones and leaves some out. The table lists about 98,000 clones, 92% of them singletons. The chain links TRBV7-9 to TRBJ1-5; no definite D call. The sample was blood. This sequence originates from a woman between 18 and 30 years old in good health. The CDR3 loop reads CASSLAHALGDNQPQHF. The CDR3 DNA sequence: TGTGCCAGCAGCTTAGCGCACGCCCTGGGTGACAATCAGCCCCAGCATTTT.